The source of this T cell receptor (beta chain) is a study of T cell responses to AZD1222 COVID-19 vaccine. Study outcomes and limitations: Repertoire sampling was restricted to post-peak T cell response timepoints. Among the donors, most were white British and more were female, and clonal diversity was possibly underestimated. Only six individuals given AZD1222 were seropositive at baseline.

TCRdb keeps only in-frame clones here, not all; method: immunoSEQ multiplex PCR. The top ten clones hold approximately 1.3% of a sample with under 200,000 clones, 90% to 95% of them seen once. The CDR3 totals 16 residues. J was trimmed by 5 bases and V by 4 bases; bases with no gene match: 14. Germline CDR1 and CDR2: SGHNT and YYREEE (reference sequence). Details on this clone: Its specificity is not known.

The V call is TRBV5-4, the J call TRBJ1-2, with TRBD1 matching over 7 bases. The TCR sequence derives from an adult who received the AZD1222 COVID-19 vaccine. The source was peripheral blood, collected 28 days after the second AZD1222 dose. CDR3 region: CASSHPGEGAGYGYTF. The CDR3 nucleotides read TGTGCCAGCAGCCATCCCGGGGAGGGGGCAGGGTATGGCTACACCTTC.